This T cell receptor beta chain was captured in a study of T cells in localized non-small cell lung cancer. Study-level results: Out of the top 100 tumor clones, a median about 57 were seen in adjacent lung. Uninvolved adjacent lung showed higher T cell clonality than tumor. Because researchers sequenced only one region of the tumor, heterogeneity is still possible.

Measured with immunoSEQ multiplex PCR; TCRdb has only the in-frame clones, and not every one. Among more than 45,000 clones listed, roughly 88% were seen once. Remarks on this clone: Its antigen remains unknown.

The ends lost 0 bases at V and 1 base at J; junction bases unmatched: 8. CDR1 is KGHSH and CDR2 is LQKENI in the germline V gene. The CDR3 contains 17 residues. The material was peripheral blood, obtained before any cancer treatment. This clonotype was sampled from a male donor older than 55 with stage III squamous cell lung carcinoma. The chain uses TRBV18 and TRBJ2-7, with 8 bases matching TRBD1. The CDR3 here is CASSPPGQALGSYEQYF. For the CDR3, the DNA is TGTGCCAGCTCACCACCGGGACAGGCTTTGGGTTCCTACGAGCAGTACTTC. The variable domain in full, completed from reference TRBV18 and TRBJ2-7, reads NAGVMQNPRHLVRRRGQEARLRCSPMKGHSHVYWYRQLPEEGLKFMVYLQKENIIDESGMPKERFSAEFPKEGPSILRIQQVVRGDSAAYFCASSPPGQALGSYEQYFGPGTRLTVT.